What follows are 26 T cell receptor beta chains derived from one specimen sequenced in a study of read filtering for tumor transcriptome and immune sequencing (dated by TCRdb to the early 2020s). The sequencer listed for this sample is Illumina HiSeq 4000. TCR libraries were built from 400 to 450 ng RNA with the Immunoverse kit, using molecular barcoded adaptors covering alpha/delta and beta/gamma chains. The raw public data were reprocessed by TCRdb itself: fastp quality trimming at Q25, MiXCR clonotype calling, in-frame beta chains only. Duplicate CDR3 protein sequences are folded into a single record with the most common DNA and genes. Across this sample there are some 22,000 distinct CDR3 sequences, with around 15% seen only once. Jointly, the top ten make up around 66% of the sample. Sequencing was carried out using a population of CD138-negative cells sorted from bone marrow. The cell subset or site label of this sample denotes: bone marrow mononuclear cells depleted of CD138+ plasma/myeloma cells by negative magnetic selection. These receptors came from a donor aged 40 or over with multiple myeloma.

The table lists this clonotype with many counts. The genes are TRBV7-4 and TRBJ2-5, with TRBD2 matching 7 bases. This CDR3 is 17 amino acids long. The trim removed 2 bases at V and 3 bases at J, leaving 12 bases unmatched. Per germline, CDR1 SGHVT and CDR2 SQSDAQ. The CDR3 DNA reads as TGTGCCAGCAGCTTACCGAAAAGCGGGAAGGGGAAAGAGACCCAGTACTTC. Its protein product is CASSLPKSGKGKETQYF.

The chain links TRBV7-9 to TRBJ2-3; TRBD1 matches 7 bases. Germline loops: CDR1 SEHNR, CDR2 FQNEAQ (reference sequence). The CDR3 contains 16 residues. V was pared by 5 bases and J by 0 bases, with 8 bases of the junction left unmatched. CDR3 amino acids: CASSVHRGSSTDTQYF. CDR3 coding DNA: TGTGCCAGCAGCGTCCACAGGGGAAGTAGCACAGATACGCAGTATTTT. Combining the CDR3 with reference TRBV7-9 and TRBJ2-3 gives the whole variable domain DTGVSQNPRHKITKRGQNVTFRCDPISEHNRLYWYRQTLGQGPEFLTYFQNEAQLEKSRLLSDRFSAERPKGSFSTLEIQRTEQGDSAMYLCASSVHRGSSTDTQYFGPGTRLTVL.

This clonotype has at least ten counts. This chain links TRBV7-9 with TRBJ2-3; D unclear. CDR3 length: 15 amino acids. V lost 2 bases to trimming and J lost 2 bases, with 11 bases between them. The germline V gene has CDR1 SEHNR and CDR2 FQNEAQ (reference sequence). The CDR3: CASSLIATLTDTQYF. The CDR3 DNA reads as TGTGCCAGCAGCTTAATAGCAACCCTCACAGATACGCAGTATTTT.

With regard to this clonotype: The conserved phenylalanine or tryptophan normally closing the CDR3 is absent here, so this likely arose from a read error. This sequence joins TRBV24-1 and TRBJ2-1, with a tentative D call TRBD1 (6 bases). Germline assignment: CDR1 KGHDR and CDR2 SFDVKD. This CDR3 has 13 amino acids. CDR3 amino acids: CATSRTAYNEQFL. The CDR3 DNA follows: TGCGCCACCAGTAGGACAGCCTACAATGAGCAGTTCCTC.

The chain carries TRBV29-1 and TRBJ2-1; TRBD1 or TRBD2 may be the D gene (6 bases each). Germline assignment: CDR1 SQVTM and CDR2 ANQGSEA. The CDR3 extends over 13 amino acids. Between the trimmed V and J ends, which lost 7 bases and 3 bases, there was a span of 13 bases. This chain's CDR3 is CSGWRGNYNEQFF. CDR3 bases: TGCAGCGGTTGGAGGGGGAACTACAATGAGCAGTTCTTC.

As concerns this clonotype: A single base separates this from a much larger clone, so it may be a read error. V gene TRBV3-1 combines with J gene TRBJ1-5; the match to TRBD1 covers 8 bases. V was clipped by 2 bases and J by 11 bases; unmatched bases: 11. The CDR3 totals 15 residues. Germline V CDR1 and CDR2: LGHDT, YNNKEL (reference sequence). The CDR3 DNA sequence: TGTGCCAGCAGCCAATTTCAGGGGGCTGGGCAGTCCCAGCATTTT. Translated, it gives CASSQFQGAGQSQHF.

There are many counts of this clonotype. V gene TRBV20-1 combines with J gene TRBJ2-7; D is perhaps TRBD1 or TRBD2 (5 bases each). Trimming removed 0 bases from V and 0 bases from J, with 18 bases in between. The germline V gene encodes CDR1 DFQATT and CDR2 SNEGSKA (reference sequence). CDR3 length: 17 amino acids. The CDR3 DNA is TGCAGTGCTAGAGATCGCTCGCGAGGGGCAAGCTCCTACGAGCAGTACTTC. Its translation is CSARDRSRGASSYEQYF.

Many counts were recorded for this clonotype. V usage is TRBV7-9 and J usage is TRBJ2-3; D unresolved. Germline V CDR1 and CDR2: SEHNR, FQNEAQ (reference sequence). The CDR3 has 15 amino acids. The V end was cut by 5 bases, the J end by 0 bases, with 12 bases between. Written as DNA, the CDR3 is TGTGCCAGCAGCCCGGGCGGCGCTAGCACAGATACGCAGTATTTT. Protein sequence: CASSPGGASTDTQYF.

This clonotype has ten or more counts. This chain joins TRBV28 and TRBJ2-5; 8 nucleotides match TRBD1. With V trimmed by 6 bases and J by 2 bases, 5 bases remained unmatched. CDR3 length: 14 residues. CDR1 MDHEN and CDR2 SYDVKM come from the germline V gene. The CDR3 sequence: CASSGQGFQETQYF. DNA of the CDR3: TGTGCCAGCAGCGGACAGGGCTTTCAAGAGACCCAGTACTTC.

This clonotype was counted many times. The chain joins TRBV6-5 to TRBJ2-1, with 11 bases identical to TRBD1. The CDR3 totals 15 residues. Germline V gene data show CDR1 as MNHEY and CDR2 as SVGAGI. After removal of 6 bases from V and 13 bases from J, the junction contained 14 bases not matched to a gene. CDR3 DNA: TGTGCCAGCAGATCCCAAAGGGACAGGGGGTCTCTTCAGTTCTTC. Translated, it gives CASRSQRDRGSLQFF.

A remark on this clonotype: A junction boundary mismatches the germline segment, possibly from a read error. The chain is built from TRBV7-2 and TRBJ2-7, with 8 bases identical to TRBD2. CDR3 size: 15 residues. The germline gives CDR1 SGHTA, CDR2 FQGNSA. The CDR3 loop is CTSSPVAGTVYELYF. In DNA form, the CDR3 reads TGTACCAGCAGCCCGGTAGCGGGAACTGTTTACGAGCTGTACTTC.

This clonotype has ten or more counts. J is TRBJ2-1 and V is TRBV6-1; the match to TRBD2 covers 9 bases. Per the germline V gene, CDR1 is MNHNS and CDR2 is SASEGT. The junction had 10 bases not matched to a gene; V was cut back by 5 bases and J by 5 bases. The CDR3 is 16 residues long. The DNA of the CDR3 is TGTGCCAGCAGTCCGCGGGAGGGGGCTCTCAACAATGAGCAGTTCTTC. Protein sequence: CASSPREGALNNEQFF.

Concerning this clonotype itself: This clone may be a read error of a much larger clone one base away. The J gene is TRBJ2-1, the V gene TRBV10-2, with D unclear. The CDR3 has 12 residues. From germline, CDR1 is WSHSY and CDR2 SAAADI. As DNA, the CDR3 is TGCGCCAGCAGGCCCGAGTTAAATGGGCAGTTCTTC. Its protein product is CASRPELNGQFF.

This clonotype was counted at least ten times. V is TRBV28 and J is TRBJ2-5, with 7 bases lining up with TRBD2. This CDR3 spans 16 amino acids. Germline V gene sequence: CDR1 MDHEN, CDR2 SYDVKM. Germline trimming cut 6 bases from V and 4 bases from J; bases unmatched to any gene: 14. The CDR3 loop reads CASRSLQRDGVETQYF. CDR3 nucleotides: TGTGCCAGCAGGTCCCTCCAGCGGGATGGGGTAGAGACCCAGTACTTC. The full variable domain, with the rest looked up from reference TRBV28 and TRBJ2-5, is DVKVTQSSRYLVKRTGEKVFLECVQDMDHENMFWYRQDPGLGLRLIYFSYDVKMKEKGDIPEGYSVSREKKERFSLILESASTNQTSMYLCASRSLQRDGVETQYFGPGTRLLVL.

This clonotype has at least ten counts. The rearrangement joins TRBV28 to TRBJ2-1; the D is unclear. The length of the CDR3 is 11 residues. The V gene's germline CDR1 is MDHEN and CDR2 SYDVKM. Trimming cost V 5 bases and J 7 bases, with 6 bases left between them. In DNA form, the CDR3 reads TGTGCCAGCAGTGACTGGAATGAGCAGTTCTTC. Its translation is CASSDWNEQFF.

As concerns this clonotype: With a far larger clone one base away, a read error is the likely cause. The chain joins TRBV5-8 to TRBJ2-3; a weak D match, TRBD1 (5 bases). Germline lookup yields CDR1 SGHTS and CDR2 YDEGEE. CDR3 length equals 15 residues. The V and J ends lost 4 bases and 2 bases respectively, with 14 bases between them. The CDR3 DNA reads TGTGCCAGCAGCCCCGGACATGCTGTCACAGATACGCAGTATTTT. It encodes CASSPGHAVTDTQYF.

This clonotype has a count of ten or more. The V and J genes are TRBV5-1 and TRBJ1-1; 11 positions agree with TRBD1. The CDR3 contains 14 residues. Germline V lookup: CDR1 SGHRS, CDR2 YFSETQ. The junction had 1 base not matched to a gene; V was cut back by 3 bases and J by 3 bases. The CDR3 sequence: CASSSGQGDTEAFF. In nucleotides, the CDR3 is TGCGCCAGCAGCTCGGGACAGGGGGACACTGAAGCTTTCTTT.

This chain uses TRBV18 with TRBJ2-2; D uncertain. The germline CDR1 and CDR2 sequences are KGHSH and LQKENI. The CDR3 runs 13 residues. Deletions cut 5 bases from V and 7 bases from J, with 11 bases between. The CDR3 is CASSSRENGELFF. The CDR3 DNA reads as TGTGCCAGCTCAAGCCGCGAGAACGGGGAGCTGTTTTTT.

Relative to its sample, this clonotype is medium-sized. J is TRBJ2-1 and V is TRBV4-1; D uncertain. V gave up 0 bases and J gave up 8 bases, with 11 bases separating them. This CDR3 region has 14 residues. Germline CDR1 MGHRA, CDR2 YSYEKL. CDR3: CASSQDGLWDEQFF. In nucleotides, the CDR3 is TGCGCCAGCAGCCAAGACGGCTTGTGGGATGAGCAGTTCTTC.

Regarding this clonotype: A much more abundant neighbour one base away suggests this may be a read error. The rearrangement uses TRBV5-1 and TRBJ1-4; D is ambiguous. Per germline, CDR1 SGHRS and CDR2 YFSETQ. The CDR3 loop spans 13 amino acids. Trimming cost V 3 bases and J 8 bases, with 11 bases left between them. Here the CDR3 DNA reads TGCGCCAGCAGCTCGGGAGGTAGCGAAAAACTGTTTTTT. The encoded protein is CASSSGGSEKLFF.

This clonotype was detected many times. The CDR3, as DNA: TGCGCCAGCAGCCCCCTCGGTGGGGGGAATAGCTACGAGCAGTACTTC. The encoded protein is CASSPLGGGNSYEQYF. The chain joins TRBV5-1 to TRBJ2-7; TRBD2 might be the D (6 bases). Deletions cut 4 bases from V and 3 bases from J, with 20 bases between. Germline V gives CDR1 SGHRS, CDR2 YFSETQ. CDR3 length: 16 amino acids.

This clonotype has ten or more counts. CDR3 DNA: TGTGCCAGCAGCACCGGACTAGCGGGAGGGTACGAGCAGTACTTC. It yields the protein CASSTGLAGGYEQYF. The rearrangement links TRBV5-5 to TRBJ2-7; 15 positions agree with TRBD2. This CDR3 has 15 amino acids. V shed 4 bases, J shed 4 bases, and the junction held 3 bases outside the gene matches. Germline loops: CDR1 SGHKS, CDR2 YYEKEE (reference sequence).

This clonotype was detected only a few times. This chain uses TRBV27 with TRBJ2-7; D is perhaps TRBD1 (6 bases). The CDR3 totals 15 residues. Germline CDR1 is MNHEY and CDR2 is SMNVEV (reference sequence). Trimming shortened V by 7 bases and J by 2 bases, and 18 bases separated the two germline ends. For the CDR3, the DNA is TGTGCCAGCAATCAACCGGGACACTTAACCTACGAGCAGTACTTC. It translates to CASNQPGHLTYEQYF.

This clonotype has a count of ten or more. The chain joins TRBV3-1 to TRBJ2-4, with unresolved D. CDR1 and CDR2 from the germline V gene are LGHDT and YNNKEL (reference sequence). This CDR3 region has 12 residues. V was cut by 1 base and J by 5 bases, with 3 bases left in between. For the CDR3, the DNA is TGTGCCAGCAGCCAAGTCGAAAACATTCAGTACTTC. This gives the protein CASSQVENIQYF.

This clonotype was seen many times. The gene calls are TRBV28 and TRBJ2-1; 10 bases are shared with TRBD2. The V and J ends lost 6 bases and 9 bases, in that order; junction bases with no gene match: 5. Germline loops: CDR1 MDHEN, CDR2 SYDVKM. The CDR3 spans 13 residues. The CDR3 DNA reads TGTGCCAGCAGGCTAGCGGGAGTGGTTGAGCAGTTCTTC. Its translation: CASRLAGVVEQFF.

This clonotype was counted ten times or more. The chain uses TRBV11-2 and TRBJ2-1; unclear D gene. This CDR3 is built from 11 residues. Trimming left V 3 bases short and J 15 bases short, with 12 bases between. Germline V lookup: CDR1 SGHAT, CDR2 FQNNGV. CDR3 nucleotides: TGTGCCAGCAGCTTGGCCGGTGATCCGTTCTTC. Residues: CASSLAGDPFF.